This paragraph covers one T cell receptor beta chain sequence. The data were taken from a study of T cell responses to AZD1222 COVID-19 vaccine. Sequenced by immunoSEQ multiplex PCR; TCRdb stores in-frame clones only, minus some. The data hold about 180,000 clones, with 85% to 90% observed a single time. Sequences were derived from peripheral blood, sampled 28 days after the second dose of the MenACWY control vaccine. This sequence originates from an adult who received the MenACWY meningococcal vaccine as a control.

DNA for the CDR3: TGTGCCAGCAGCAATCAGGGTGACACTGAAGCTTTCTTT. It yields the protein CASSNQGDTEAFF. The V and J genes are TRBV7-2 and TRBJ1-1; perhaps TRBD1 as D (5 bases). The CDR3 length is 13 residues. The V and J ends lost 5 bases and 3 bases respectively, with 10 bases between them. The germline gives CDR1 SGHTA, CDR2 FQGNSA.